This entry concerns a single T cell receptor (beta chain). In this sample, this clonotype turned up once. Its antigen is still unknown. The record has no base qualities; no much larger clone is one base away. One read represents weak support. V loses 4 bases at its end and J loses 0 bases; junction bases beyond the gene matches: 11. Reading the germline V gene gives CDR1 SGHVS and CDR2 FNYEAQ. The CDR3 runs 18 amino acids, cysteine and phenylalanine included. Kept here is only the CDR3 DNA, which spans 54 bases and is read in frame from base 1. Library method: PCR. DNA from cultured CD4+ T cells underwent TCR sequencing with the Oncomine TCR Beta short-read assay at the Johns Hopkins FTIC core. Genomic DNA was extracted from the cultured CD4+ T cells with the QIAamp micro DNA kit. Oncomine TCR Beta libraries from cultured CD4+ T cells were pooled using unique dual indexes and sequenced on an Illumina iSeq 100. As for the authors' bioinformatics: Non-productive sequences were removed, and CDR3s that did not start with C, did not end with F or W, or were shorter than 7 amino acids were discarded. The MANAFEST web application was used to identify antigen-specific clonotypes by comparing peptide-stimulated wells against reference wells and other culture wells. Positive clones required FDR below 0.05, an odds ratio above 5, and productive frequency above 0.1% in at least two of three replicate wells. Cross-reactive clonotypes were defined as significantly expanded in both SARS-CoV-2 spike wells and at least one common cold coronavirus spike condition. Similarity between CDR3 sequences was evaluated in R version 3.6.1 using Levenshtein distances (stringdist) and unrooted phylogenetic trees (ape). TCRdb reran the public reads through fastp at Q25 and MiXCR, keeping productive beta chains. For every CDR3 protein sequence, its rows merge into one entry that carries the most common genes and DNA. These V and J calls are TCRdb output, not the study's own analysis. The table for this sample lists some 21,000 distinct CDR3 sequences; 42% of them were counted only once. The leading ten clones occupy around 27% of the sample.

The sample belongs to a study of vaccination and CD4 T cells after COVID-19 (dated 2022 in TCRdb). Concerning the study at large: The convalescent cohort included six males and four females, with two Hispanic individuals, seven Caucasians, two Asians and one multiracial person. Post-vaccine blood samples were obtained a median of approximately 70 days after the second vaccine dose, with a range of about 14 to 250 days. Participants received two doses of either the Pfizer-BioNTech BNT162b2 vaccine (n=8) or the Moderna mRNA-1273 vaccine (n=2). As controls, cultures received a CEFX viral epitope pool (the positive control), an HIV-1 Nef peptide pool (the negative control), or no peptide at all. Culture stimuli were overlapping spike peptide pools from SARS-CoV-2 and from the common cold coronaviruses HCoV-NL63, HCoV-OC43 and HCoV-229E. Post-COVID blood samples from convalescent patients were collected a median of approximately 93 days after diagnosis, with a range of 35 to 161 days. In around ten COVID-19 convalescent patients and a few infection-naive healthy vaccine recipients, the spike-specific CD4+ TCR repertoire before mRNA vaccination was compared with the repertoire after mRNA vaccination.

Results and caveats for the whole study, not just this receptor: Among convalescent patients, a median around 86% of the SARS-CoV-2-reactive clones seen after vaccination appeared only after vaccination, which suggests priming specific to the vaccine. Of the vaccine-specific clones in convalescent patients, 304 of 307, or nearly all, reacted only to SARS-CoV-2 spike and did not cross-react with common cold coronaviruses. The study included relatively few convalescent patients and did not analyze early timepoints after natural infection. An increase in the median number of SARS-CoV-2-reactive clonotypes from around 20 after infection to approximately 41 after vaccination was observed, but the change was not found to be significant.

Read against the paper, the sample's treatment or condition label means: approximately 11-day PBMC culture with coronavirus spike peptide pools or control peptides (ViraFEST assay). To expand antigen-specific T cells with peptide pools and then pick out the expanded clonotypes through TCR sequencing, the study relied on the ViraFEST assay. Negative nucleocapsid antibody tests taken both before and after vaccination confirmed that the healthy vaccine recipients had no prior SARS-CoV-2 infection. Each well held approximately 2 million PBMCs cultured in IMDM containing approximately 5.3% human AB serum and around 9.2 IU/ml IL-2, with around 9.2 ug/ml peptide pools added. On days 3 and 7, half of the culture medium was replaced with fresh IL-2-containing medium. Once the cells had been in culture for about 10 days, the EasySep CD4+ T cell isolation kit was used to isolate CD4+ T cells by negative selection. PBMCs were separated from whole blood using Ficoll-Paque Plus gradient centrifugation and then either used fresh or cryopreserved at -140C. Culture conditions were generally each tested in triplicate wells.

Sample: CD4+ T cells from blood, cultured in vitro, taken before SARS-CoV-2 vaccination. The rearranged chain carries TRBV7-6 and TRBJ2-2, with 7 central nucleotides matching TRBD1. The receptor was derived from a human donor who received a COVID-19 vaccine. CDR3 sequence: CASSSWGNRGANTGELFF. The sequenced DNA: TGTGCCAGCAGCTCCTGGGGAAACAGGGGCGCGAACACCGGGGAGCTGTTTTTT.